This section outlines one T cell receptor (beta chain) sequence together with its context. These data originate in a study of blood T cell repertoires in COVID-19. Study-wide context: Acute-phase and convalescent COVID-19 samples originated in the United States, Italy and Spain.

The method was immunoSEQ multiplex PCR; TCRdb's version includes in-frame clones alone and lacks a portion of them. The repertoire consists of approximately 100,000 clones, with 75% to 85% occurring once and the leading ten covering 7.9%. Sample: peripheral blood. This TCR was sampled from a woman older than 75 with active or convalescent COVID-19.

CDR3 sequence: CASSAGPDLGYTF. The CDR3 region has the DNA TGTGCCAGCAGCGCAGGGCCAGACCTGGGCTACACCTTC. V is TRBV9 and J is TRBJ1-2; D is possibly TRBD1 (5 bases). CDR1 and CDR2 from the germline V gene are SGDLS and YYNGEE. The CDR3 contains 13 residues. V lost 3 bases, J lost 8 bases, and 14 bases lay in between.